This TCR beta chain emerged from a study of cytomegalovirus exposure and HLA in healthy donors. On the study more broadly: The early release's HLA-typed donors yielded some 85 million unique TCRs. The study, taken as a whole, reports: As a later analysis showed, several of the most significant clusters appeared to be linked to common viral pathogens.

Healthy bone marrow donors supplied every sample. PCR employed 60 Vbeta and 13 Jbeta primers. TCRdb's table, derived via immunoSEQ multiplex PCR, lists solely in-frame clones and lacks some. The sample lists tens of thousands of clones; around 73% were seen once. This clone was picked up one time. Its cognate antigen is unknown. Other DNA sequences in this sample translate to the same CDR3. J lost 4 bases, V lost 4 bases, and 3 bases had no gene match. This CDR3 has 14 amino acids. Germline CDR1 reads LNHDA; CDR2 reads SQIVND (reference sequence). The chain links TRBV19 to TRBJ1-5; 8 nucleotides align to TRBD1. The clonotype comes from a man between 50 and 59 years old in good health and CMV-seronegative. Sample: PBMCs. In DNA, the CDR3 is TGTGCCAGTAGTACCACAGGGGGTAATCAGCCCCAGCATTTT. As protein: CASSTTGGNQPQHF.